Listed below are T cell receptor beta chains from one sample, sequenced in a study of blood T cell repertoires in COVID-19. Using immunoSEQ multiplex PCR, the repertoire was profiled, and TCRdb retains in-frame clones only, with some absent. The sample yields about 200,000 clones, about 88% seen once. Sequencing was done on a sample of peripheral blood. These receptors all come from a human donor in a cohort sampled during active COVID-19. The CDR3 runs from the conserved cysteine through the conserved F or W. Each record gives: V gene, J gene, CDR3 protein.

V: TRBV4-2
J: TRBJ1-1
CDR3: CASSQDWAGHEAFF

V: TRBV7-2
J: TRBJ2-3
CDR3: CASSVSGGAPDTQYF

V: TRBV6-1
J: TRBJ1-2
CDR3: CASSESGTDGYTF

V: TRBV7-2
J: TRBJ2-7
CDR3: CASSRGFYEQYF

V: TRBV7-8
J: TRBJ2-7
CDR3: CASSRHRDEQYF

V: TRBV11-2
J: TRBJ1-1
CDR3: CASSANPGQGTEAFF

V: TRBV20-1
J: TRBJ2-1
CDR3: CSASPLAGGTYNEQFF

V: TRBV7-8
J: TRBJ1-2
CDR3: CASSLVTGPYGYTF

V: TRBV27
J: TRBJ2-3
CDR3: CASSFRLAGGSIDTQYF

V: TRBV4-2
J: TRBJ1-1
CDR3: CASSQDSAGNTEAFF

V: TRBV3-1/TRBV3-2
J: TRBJ2-7
CDR3: CASSPSASGTGSYEQYF

V: TRBV5-1
J: TRBJ2-7
CDR3: CASSPSGSRITTYEQYF

V: TRBV27
J: TRBJ2-2
CDR3: CASSRQGSNTGELFF

V: TRBV4-1
J: TRBJ2-7
CDR3: CASSYQGGAYEQYF

V: TRBV3-1/TRBV3-2
J: TRBJ2-1
CDR3: CASSQGTSRRGNEQFF

V: TRBV12-3/TRBV12-4
J: TRBJ2-7
CDR3: CASSLADGVEQYF

V: TRBV16
J: TRBJ2-7
CDR3: CASSQAAGYQYEQYF

V: TRBV20-1
J: TRBJ2-1
CDR3: CSARGLNEQFF

V: TRBV30
J: TRBJ1-1
CDR3: CAWSAGVNTEAFF

V: TRBV5-6
J: TRBJ1-4
CDR3: CASSPRDRGEKLFF

V: TRBV18
J: TRBJ1-5
CDR3: CASSPDRGTYKENSNQPQHF

V: TRBV6-2/TRBV6-3
J: TRBJ2-7
CDR3: CASSPFGTSGASYEQYF

V: TRBV9
J: TRBJ2-1
CDR3: CASSVESGSGYNEQFF

V: TRBV27
J: TRBJ2-3
CDR3: CASSFFRRDGDTQYF

V: TRBV28
J: TRBJ1-2
CDR3: CASWSGTGRGTF

V: TRBV5-1
J: TRBJ2-5
CDR3: CASSTGQGVSAQETQYF

V: TRBV7-8
J: TRBJ1-2
CDR3: CASSLIRGQHYGYTF

V: TRBV5-1
J: TRBJ1-2
CDR3: CASSQTGRIGYTF

V: TRBV19
J: TRBJ1-1
CDR3: CASSVGTEAFF

V: TRBV7-5
J: TRBJ2-7
CDR3: CVRSLGDRSYEQYF

V: TRBV9
J: TRBJ2-7
CDR3: CASSVEWQGSYEQYF

V: TRBV18
J: TRBJ2-2
CDR3: CASSPAGPPNTGELFF

V: TRBV7-2
J: TRBJ2-6
CDR3: CASSRRQGASFVGANVLTF

V: TRBV10-1
J: TRBJ2-1
CDR3: CASSESGTGGGLAQFF

V: TRBV3-1/TRBV3-2
J: TRBJ2-7
CDR3: CASSHSAGEQYF

V: TRBV2
J: TRBJ1-1
CDR3: CASSERRNTEAFF

V: TRBV4-2
J: TRBJ1-1
CDR3: CAADRGRRGAFF

V: TRBV27
J: TRBJ2-6
CDR3: CASSWGSGVSGANVLTF

V: TRBV4-2
J: TRBJ2-5
CDR3: CASSQDRKASGVMGETQYF

V: TRBV7-2
J: TRBJ1-1
CDR3: CASSRAANTEAFF

V: TRBV5-1
J: TRBJ2-1
CDR3: CASSLELAGGNEQFF

V: TRBV5-1
J: TRBJ2-7
CDR3: CASSPTGTGAGEQYF

V: TRBV4-3
J: TRBJ2-1
CDR3: CASSQDYRPGYNEQFF

V: TRBV3-1/TRBV3-2
J: TRBJ1-4
CDR3: CASSQDGLANEKLFF

V: TRBV4-1
J: TRBJ2-1
CDR3: CASSQGLLVRWTPGQEENEQFF

V: TRBV28
J: TRBJ2-1
CDR3: CASTGRSYNEQFF

V: TRBV9
J: TRBJ1-1
CDR3: CASSDGIGDLGNTEAFF

V: TRBV6-1
J: TRBJ1-2
CDR3: CASSEAAGDYGYTF

V: TRBV11-2
J: TRBJ1-3
CDR3: CASSLDTRNTIYF

V: TRBV9
J: TRBJ1-1
CDR3: CASSATAGTGEVKAFF

V: TRBV19
J: TRBJ2-7
CDR3: CASSIGTGHAYEQYF

V: TRBV30
J: TRBJ1-1
CDR3: CAWTGQTMNTEAFF

V: TRBV2
J: TRBJ1-4
CDR3: CASSEAPSDKLGKLFF

V: TRBV30
J: TRBJ1-6
CDR3: CAWSGDRANSPLHF